Below, 2 T cell receptor beta chains from the same sample are listed, as sequenced in a study of control samples from healthy donors and cancer patients. Profiling relied on immunoSEQ multiplex PCR, and the TCRdb table lists in-frame clones only, not all of them. In the table there are about 150,000 clones, about 86% of which are singletons. Sequences were obtained from blood. These receptors all stem from a man younger than 35 in good health.

This chain uses TRBV14 with TRBJ2-3; D call uncertain. V was clipped by 2 bases and J by 3 bases, with 6 bases between them. This CDR3 contains 13 residues. The germline V gene has CDR1 SGHDN and CDR2 FVKESK. The DNA of the CDR3 is TGTGCCAGCAGCCAAATAGGTACAGATACGCAGTATTTT. This translates into CASSQIGTDTQYF.

As to this clone: Other nucleotide sequences from this sample produce the same CDR3. The chain uses TRBV11-2 and TRBJ1-5, with D possibly being TRBD1 (5 bases). Trimming pared 1 base from V and 1 base from J, leaving 5 bases between. Germline loops: CDR1 SGHAT, CDR2 FQNNGV. The CDR3 covers 14 residues. The CDR3 here is CASSLGGSNQPQHF. The CDR3 DNA follows: TGTGCCAGCAGCTTAGGGGGCAGCAATCAGCCCCAGCATTTT.